The source of this TCR beta chain is a study of CXCR3-negative and CXCR3-positive naive CD8 T cells. General study results and limits: Memory CD8+ cells showed much lower diversity, while both naive subsets displayed comparably high diversity. More hydrophobic TRB CDR3s occurred in CXCR3-positive than in CXCR3-negative naive cells. Memory cells diverged, while naive CXCR3-positive and CXCR3-negative cells had similar TRBV-TRBJ usage. In cryopreserved cells, CXCR3 expression partially decreased, and fresh PBMCs were used in most assays.

cDNA libraries for TRB were generated by 5' RACE incorporating UMI labels. Using the 5' RACE reads, TCRdb records one entry per CDR3 protein without DNA. The sample's table shows approximately 100,000 distinct CDR3 sequences. The authors gated naive CD8+ T cells as CD45RO-CCR7+CD27+CD95-. The germline V gene has CDR1 LGHNA and CDR2 YSLEER. The CDR3 is 16 residues long. As to this clonotype: What it recognizes is unknown.

The chain employs TRBV4-3 and TRBJ2-2; the TCRdb call, TRBD1, lacks DNA for checking. The source is a human donor in good health. Some clones in this sample may be carry-over from other donors' samples. The sequencing sample was made of naive CXCR3+ CD8+ T cells from blood. Documented subset: CD45RO-CCR7+CD27+CD95- naive CD8+ T cells expressing CXCR3 (TNR3+). CDR3 sequence reads: CASSHPTEFHTGELFF.